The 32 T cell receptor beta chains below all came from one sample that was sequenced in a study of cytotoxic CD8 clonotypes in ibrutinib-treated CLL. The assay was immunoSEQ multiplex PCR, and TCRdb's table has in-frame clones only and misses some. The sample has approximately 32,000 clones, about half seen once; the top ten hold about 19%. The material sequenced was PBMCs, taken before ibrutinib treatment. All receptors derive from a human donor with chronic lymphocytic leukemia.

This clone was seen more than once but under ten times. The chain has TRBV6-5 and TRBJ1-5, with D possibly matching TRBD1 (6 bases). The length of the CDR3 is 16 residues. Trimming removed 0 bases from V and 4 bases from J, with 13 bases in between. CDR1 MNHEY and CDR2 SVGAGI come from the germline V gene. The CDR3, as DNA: TGTGCCAGCAGTTACTCATTCCAGGGGCGGAATCAGCCCCAGCATTTT. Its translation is CASSYSFQGRNQPQHF.

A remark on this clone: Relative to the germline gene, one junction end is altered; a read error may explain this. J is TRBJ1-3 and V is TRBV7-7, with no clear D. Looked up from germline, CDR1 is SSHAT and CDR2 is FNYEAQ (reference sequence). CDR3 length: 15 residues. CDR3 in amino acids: CASSTRAGSGNTIYF. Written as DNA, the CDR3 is TGTGCTAGCAGCACCCGGGCCGGCTCTGGAAACACCATATATTTT. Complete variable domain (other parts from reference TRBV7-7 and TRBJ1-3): GAGVSQSPRYKVTKRGQDVTLRCDPISSHATLYWYQQALGQGPEFLTYFNYEAQPDKSGLPSDRFSAERPEGSISTLTIQRTEQRDSAMYRCASSTRAGSGNTIYFGEGSWLTVV.

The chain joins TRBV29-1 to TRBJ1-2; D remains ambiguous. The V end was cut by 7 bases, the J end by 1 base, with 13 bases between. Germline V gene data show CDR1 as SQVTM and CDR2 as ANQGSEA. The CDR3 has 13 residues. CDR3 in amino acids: CSGLDGNNYGYTF. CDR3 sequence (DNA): TGCAGCGGCCTGGACGGGAATAACTATGGCTACACCTTC.

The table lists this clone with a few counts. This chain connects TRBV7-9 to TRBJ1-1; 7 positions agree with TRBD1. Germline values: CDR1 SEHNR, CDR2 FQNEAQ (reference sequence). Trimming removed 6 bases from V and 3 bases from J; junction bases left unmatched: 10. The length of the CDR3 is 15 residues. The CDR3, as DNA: TGTGCCAGCAGTAAAGGCCAGGGGGACTACACTGAAGCTTTCTTT. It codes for CASSKGQGDYTEAFF.

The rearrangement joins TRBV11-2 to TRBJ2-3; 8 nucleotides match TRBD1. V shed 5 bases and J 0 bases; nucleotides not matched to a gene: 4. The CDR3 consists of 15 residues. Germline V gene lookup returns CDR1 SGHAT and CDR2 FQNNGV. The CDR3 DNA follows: TGTGCCAGCAGCCCCGGGACAGGTAGCACAGATACGCAGTATTTT. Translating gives CASSPGTGSTDTQYF.

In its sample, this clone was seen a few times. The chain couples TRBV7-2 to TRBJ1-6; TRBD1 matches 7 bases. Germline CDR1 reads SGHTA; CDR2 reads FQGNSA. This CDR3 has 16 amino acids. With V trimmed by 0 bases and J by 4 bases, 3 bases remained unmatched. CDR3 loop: CASSLAGTVYNSPLHF. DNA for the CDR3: TGTGCCAGCAGCTTAGCGGGGACAGTTTATAATTCACCCCTCCACTTT.

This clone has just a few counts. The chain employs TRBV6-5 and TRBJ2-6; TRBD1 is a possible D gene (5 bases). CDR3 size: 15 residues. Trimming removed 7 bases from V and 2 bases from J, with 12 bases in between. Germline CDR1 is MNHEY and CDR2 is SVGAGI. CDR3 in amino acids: CASTNGATGANVLTF. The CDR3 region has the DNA TGTGCCAGCACGAATGGGGCTACTGGGGCCAACGTCCTGACTTTC.

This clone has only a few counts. The CDR3: CASSLTQGGAGTEAFF. The CDR3 nucleotides are TGTGCCAGCAGCTTAACTCAGGGGGGCGCGGGCACTGAAGCTTTCTTT. V gene TRBV7-3 combines with J gene TRBJ1-1, with TRBD1 matching over 7 bases. The CDR3 is 16 amino acids. After removal of 0 bases from V and 4 bases from J, the junction contained 8 bases not matched to a gene. Germline lookup yields CDR1 SGHTA and CDR2 FQGTGA.

The CDR3 region is CSVGRAGNTIYF. The CDR3 coding sequence is TGCAGCGTTGGTCGTGCTGGAAACACCATATATTTT. The chain employs TRBV29-1 and TRBJ1-3; D not resolved. Germline assignment: CDR1 SQVTM and CDR2 ANQGSEA. The V end was cut by 4 bases, the J end by 2 bases, with 6 bases between. This CDR3 has 12 amino acids.

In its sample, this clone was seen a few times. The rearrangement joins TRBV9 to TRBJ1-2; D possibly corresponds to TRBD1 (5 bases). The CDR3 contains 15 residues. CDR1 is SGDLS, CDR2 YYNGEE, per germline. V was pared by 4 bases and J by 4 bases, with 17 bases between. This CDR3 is CASSPSLGQGYGYTF. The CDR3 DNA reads TGTGCCAGCAGCCCCTCCCTTGGGCAGGGCTATGGCTACACCTTC.

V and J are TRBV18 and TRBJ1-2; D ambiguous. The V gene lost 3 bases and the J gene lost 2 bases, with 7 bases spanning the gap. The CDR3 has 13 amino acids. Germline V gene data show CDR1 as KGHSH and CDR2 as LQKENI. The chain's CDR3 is CASSPSGNYGYTF. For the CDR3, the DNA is TGTGCCAGCTCACCGTCCGGGAACTATGGCTACACCTTC.

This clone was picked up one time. CDR3 in DNA: TGTGCCAGCAGTTTCTACTCGAAACCAGGTAGCAATCAGCCCCAGCATTTT. Translating gives CASSFYSKPGSNQPQHF. The chain couples TRBV28 to TRBJ1-5; D ambiguous. Germline CDR1 MDHEN, CDR2 SYDVKM. Trimming pared 3 bases from V and 0 bases from J, leaving 15 bases between. This CDR3 is built from 17 residues. Drawing the rest from reference TRBV28 and TRBJ1-5, the complete variable domain is DVKVTQSSRYLVKRTGEKVFLECVQDMDHENMFWYRQDPGLGLRLIYFSYDVKMKEKGDIPEGYSVSREKKERFSLILESASTNQTSMYLCASSFYSKPGSNQPQHFGDGTRLSIL.

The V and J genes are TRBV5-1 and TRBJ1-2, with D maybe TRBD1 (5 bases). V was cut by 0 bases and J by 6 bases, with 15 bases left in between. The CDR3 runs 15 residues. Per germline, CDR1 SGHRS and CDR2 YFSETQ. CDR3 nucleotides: TGCGCCAGCAGCTTGGAAGTAGGGGTGATCGATGGCTACACCTTC. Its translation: CASSLEVGVIDGYTF.

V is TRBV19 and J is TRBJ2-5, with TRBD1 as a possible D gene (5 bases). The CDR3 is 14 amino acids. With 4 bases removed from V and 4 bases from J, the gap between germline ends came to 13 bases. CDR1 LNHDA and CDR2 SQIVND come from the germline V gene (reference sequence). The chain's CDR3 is CASSTTGLGETQYF. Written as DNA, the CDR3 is TGTGCCAGTAGTACTACAGGTTTGGGAGAGACCCAGTACTTC.

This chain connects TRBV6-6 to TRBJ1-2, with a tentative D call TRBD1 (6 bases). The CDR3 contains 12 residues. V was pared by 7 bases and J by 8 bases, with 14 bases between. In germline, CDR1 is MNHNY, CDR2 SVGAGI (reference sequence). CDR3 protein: CASTNPGTGYTF. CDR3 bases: TGTGCCAGCACCAACCCAGGGACAGGCTACACCTTC.

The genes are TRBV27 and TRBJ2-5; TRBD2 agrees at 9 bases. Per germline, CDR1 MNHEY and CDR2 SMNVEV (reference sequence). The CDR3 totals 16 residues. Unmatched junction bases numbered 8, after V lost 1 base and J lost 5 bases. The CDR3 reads CASSLLPAGGGETQYF. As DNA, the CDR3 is TGTGCCAGCAGTTTATTACCAGCGGGGGGCGGTGAGACCCAGTACTTC.

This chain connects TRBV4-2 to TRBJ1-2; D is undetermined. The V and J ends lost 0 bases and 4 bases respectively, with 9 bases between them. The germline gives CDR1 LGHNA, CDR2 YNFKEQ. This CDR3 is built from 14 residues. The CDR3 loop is CASSQDYGGYGYTF. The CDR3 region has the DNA TGTGCCAGCAGCCAAGATTACGGAGGCTATGGCTACACCTTC.

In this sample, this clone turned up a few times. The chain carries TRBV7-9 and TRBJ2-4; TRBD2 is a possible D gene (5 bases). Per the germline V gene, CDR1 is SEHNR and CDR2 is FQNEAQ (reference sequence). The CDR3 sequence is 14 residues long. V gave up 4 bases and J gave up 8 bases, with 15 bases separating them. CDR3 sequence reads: CASSSGLGVDIQYF. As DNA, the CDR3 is TGTGCCAGCAGCTCAGGACTGGGTGTGGACATTCAGTACTTC.

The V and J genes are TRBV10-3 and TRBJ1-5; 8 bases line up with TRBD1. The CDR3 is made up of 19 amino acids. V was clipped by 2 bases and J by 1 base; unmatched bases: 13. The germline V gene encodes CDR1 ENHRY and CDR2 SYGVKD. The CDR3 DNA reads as TGTGCCATCAGTGAGAGGACAGGGTCAGGTGTGAAGAGCAATCAGCCCCAGCATTTT. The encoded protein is CAISERTGSGVKSNQPQHF.

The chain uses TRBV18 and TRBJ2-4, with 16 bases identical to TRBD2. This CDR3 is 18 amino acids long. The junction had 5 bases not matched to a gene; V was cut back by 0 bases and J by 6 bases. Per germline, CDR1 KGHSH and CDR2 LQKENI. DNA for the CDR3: TGTGCCAGCTCACCACCGGGACTAGCGGGGGGGCTCAGAAACATTCAGTACTTC. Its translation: CASSPPGLAGGLRNIQYF.

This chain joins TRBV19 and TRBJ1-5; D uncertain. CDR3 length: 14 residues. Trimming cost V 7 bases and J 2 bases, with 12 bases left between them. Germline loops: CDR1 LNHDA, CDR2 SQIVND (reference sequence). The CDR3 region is CASTVGIGNQPQHF. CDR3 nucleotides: TGTGCCAGTACTGTCGGGATTGGCAATCAGCCCCAGCATTTT.

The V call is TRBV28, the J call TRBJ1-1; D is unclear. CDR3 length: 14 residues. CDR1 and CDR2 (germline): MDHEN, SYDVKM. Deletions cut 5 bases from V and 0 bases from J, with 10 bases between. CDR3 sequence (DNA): TGTGCCAGCAGTCCTTCCAGTGTGAACACTGAAGCTTTCTTT. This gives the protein CASSPSSVNTEAFF. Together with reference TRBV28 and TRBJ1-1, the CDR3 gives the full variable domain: DVKVTQSSRYLVKRTGEKVFLECVQDMDHENMFWYRQDPGLGLRLIYFSYDVKMKEKGDIPEGYSVSREKKERFSLILESASTNQTSMYLCASSPSSVNTEAFFGQGTRLTVV.

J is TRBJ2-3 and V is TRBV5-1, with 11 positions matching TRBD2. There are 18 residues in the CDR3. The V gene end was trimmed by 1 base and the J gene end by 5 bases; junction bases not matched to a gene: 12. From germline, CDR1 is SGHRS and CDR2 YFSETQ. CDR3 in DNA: TGCGCCAGCAGCTTGCGTAGCGGGGGGGCCGCGGCCCAAGATACGCAGTATTTT. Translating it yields CASSLRSGGAAAQDTQYF.

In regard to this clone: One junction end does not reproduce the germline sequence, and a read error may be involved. This CDR3 reads CASSAGPRDQPRHF. The CDR3 DNA follows: TGTGCCAGCAGTGCGGGCCCCCGGGATCAGCCCCGGCATTTT. The chain couples TRBV2 to TRBJ1-5; D not resolved. The CDR3 contains 14 residues. The germline V gene has CDR1 SNHLY and CDR2 FYNNEI.

Written as DNA, the CDR3 is TGTGCCAGCAGTCCGTACCAGGGACAGATACAAGAGACCCAGTACTTC. Its protein product is CASSPYQGQIQETQYF. This chain connects TRBV27 to TRBJ2-5; 7 nucleotides match TRBD1. Losses at the gene ends were 5 bases for V and 2 bases for J; bases not matched to a gene: 11. The germline V gene has CDR1 MNHEY and CDR2 SMNVEV (reference sequence). CDR3 size: 16 residues.

Here the CDR3 reads CASSPTGYSYEQYF. For the CDR3, the DNA is TGTGCCAGCTCACCCACCGGGTACTCCTACGAGCAGTACTTC. The chain employs TRBV18 and TRBJ2-7, with D hard to call. CDR1 is KGHSH and CDR2 is LQKENI in the germline V gene. The length of the CDR3 is 14 residues. V was cut by 3 bases and J by 0 bases, with 9 bases left in between. Based on the CDR3 plus reference TRBV18 and TRBJ2-7, the full variable domain is NAGVMQNPRHLVRRRGQEARLRCSPMKGHSHVYWYRQLPEEGLKFMVYLQKENIIDESGMPKERFSAEFPKEGPSILRIQQVVRGDSAAYFCASSPTGYSYEQYFGPGTRLTVT.

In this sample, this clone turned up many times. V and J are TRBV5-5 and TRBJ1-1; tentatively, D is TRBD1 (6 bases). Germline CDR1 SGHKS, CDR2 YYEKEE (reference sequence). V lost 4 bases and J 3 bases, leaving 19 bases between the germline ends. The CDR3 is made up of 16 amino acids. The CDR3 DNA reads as TGTGCCAGCAGCCACCGGGACATAGGCTTAGACACTGAAGCTTTCTTT. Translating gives CASSHRDIGLDTEAFF.

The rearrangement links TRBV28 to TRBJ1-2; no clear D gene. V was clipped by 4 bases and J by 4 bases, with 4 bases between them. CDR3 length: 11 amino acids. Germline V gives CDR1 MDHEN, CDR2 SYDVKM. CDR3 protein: CASSYPYGYTF. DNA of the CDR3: TGTGCCAGCAGTTACCCCTATGGCTACACCTTC.

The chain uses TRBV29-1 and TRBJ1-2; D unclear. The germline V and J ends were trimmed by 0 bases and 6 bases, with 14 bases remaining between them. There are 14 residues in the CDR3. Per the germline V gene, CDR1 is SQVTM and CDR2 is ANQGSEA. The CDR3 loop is CSVEDPGTRDGYTF. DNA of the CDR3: TGCAGCGTTGAAGATCCTGGAACAAGGGATGGCTACACCTTC.

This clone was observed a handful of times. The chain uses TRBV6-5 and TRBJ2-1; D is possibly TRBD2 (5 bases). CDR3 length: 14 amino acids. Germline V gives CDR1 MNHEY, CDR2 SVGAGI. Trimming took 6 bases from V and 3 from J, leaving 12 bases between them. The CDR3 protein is CASSPGVLYNEQFF. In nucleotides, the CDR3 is TGTGCCAGCAGCCCCGGGGTCCTCTACAATGAGCAGTTCTTC.

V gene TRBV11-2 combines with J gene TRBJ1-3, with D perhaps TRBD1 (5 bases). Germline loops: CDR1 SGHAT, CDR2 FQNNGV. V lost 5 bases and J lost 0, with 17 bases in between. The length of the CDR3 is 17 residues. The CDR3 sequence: CASSRRGTPSSGNTIYF. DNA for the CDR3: TGTGCCAGCAGCCGTCGGGGGACCCCGAGCTCTGGAAACACCATATATTTT.

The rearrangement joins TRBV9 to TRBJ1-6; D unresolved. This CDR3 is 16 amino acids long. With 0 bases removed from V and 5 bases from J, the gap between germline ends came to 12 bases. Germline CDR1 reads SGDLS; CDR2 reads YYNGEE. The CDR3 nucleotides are TGTGCCAGCAGCGTAGGACCGGCAGGTGATAATTCACCCCTCCACTTT. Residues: CASSVGPAGDNSPLHF.